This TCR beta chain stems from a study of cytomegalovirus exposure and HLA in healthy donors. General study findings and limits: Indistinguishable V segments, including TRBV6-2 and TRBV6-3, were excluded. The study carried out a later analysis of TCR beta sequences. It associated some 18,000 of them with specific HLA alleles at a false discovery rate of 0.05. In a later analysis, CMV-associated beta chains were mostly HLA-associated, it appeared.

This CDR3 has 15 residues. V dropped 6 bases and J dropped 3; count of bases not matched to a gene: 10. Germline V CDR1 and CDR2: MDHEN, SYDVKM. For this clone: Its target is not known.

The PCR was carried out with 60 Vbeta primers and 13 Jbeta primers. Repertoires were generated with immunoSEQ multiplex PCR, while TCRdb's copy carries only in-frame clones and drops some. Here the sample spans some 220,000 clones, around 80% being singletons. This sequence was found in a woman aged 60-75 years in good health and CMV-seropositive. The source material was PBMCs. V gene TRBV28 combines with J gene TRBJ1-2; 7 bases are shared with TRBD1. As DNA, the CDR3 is TGTGCCAGCAGACCACAGGGGCGAATCGACTATGGCTACACCTTC. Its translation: CASRPQGRIDYGYTF.